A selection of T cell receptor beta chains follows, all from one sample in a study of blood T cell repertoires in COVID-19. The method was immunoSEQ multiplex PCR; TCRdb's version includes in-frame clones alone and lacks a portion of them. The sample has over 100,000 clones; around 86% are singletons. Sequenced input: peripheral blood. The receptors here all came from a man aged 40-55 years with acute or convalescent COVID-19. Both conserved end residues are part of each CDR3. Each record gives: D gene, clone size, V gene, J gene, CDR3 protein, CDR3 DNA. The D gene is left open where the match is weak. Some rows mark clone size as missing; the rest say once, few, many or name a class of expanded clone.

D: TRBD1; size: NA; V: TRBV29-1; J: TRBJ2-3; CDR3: CSGRDRGRNTDTQYF; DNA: TGCAGCGGACGGGACAGGGGGCGGAACACAGATACGCAGTATTTT
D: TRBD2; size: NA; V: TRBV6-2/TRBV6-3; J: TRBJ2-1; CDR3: CASSYSRASGSPNNEQFF; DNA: TGTGCCAGCAGTTACTCGAGGGCTAGCGGGAGCCCTAACAATGAGCAGTTCTTC
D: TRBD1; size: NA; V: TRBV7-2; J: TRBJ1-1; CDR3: CASSLGAGGNTEAFF; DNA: TGTGCCAGCAGCTTAGGGGCAGGGGGGAACACTGAAGCTTTCTTT
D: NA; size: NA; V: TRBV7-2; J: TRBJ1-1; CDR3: CASSTQGSPLNTEAFF; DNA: TGTGCCAGCAGCACACAGGGCTCCCCATTGAACACTGAAGCTTTCTTT
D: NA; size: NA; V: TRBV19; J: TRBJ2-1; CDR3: CASSVTNLEQFF; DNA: TGTGCCAGTAGTGTTACTAACTTGGAGCAGTTCTTC
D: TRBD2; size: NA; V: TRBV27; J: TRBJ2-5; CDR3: CASSLAGDQETQYF; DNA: TGTGCCAGCAGTTTAGCGGGGGACCAAGAGACCCAGTACTTC
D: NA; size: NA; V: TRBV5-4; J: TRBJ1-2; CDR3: CASSLEGVGYGYTF; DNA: TGTGCCAGCAGCTTGGAGGGGGTTGGCTATGGCTACACCTTC
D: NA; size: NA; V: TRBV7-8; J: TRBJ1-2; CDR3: CASSLDPGLTRYGYTF; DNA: TGTGCCAGCAGCTTAGATCCTGGACTGACACGCTATGGCTACACCTTC
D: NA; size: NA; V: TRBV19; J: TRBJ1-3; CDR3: CASSIRGEGNTIYF; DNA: TGTGCCAGTAGTATCCGGGGAGAGGGAAACACCATATATTTT
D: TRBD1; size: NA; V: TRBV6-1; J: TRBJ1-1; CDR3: CASSDGTGLAIEAFF; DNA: TGTGCCAGCAGTGATGGGACAGGGTTGGCAATTGAAGCTTTCTTT
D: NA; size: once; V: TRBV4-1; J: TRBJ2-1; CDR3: CASSQVQGRKDNEQFF; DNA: TGCGCCAGCAGCCAAGTCCAGGGGAGAAAGGACAATGAGCAGTTCTTC
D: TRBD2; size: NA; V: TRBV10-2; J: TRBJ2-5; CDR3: CASSPGTSGALQETQYF; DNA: TGCGCCAGCAGTCCCGGGACTAGCGGGGCCCTACAAGAGACCCAGTACTTC
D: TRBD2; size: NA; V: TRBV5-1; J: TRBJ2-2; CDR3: CASSPTSGRGTGELFF; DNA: TGCGCCAGCAGCCCTACTAGCGGGAGAGGGACCGGGGAGCTGTTTTTT
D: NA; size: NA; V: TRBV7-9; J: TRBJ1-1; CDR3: CASSQGREGTEAFF; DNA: TGTGCCAGCAGCCAAGGCAGGGAGGGGACTGAAGCTTTCTTT
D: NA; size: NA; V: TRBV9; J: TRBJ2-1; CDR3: CASSVELAWNEQFF; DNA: TGTGCCAGCAGCGTAGAGCTAGCGTGGAATGAGCAGTTCTTC
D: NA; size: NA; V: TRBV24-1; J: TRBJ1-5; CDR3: CATSLYSNQPQHF; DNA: TGTGCCACCAGTTTATATAGCAATCAGCCCCAGCATTTT
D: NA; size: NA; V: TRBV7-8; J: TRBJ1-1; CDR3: CASRTLVGGNTEAFF; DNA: TGTGCCAGCAGAACCCTGGTCGGGGGGAACACTGAAGCTTTCTTT
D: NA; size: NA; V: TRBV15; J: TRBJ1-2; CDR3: CATSRDGEGEEGYTF; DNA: TGTGCCACCAGCAGAGATGGGGAGGGGGAAGAGGGCTACACCTTC
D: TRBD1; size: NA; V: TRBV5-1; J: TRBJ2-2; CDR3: CASSPRPGQGTGELFF; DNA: TGCGCCAGCAGCCCGCGCCCGGGACAGGGCACCGGGGAGCTGTTTTTT
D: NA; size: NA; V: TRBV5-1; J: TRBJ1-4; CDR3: CASSSEGSGDEKLFF; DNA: TGCGCCAGCAGCTCGGAAGGGTCCGGGGATGAAAAACTGTTTTTT
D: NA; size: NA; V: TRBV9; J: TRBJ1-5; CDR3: CASGGAGQPQHF; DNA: TGTGCCAGCGGGGGGGCCGGTCAGCCCCAGCATTTT
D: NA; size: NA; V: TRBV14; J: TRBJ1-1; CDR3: CASSQAGLDMNTEAFF; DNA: TGTGCCAGCAGCCAAGCAGGGTTGGATATGAACACTGAAGCTTTCTTT
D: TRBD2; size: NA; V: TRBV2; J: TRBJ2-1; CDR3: CASSDSGSSYNEQFF; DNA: TGTGCCAGCAGTGATAGCGGGAGCTCCTACAATGAGCAGTTCTTC
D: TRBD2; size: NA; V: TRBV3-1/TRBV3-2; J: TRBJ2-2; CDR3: CASSLALADTGELFF; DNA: TGTGCCAGCAGCTTGGCACTAGCGGATACCGGGGAGCTGTTTTTT
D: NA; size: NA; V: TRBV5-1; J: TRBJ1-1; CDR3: CASSLAGIEAFF; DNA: TGCGCCAGCAGCTTGGCCGGGATTGAAGCTTTCTTT
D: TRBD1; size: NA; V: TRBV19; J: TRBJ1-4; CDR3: CASRDRGYEKLFF; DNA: TGTGCCAGCCGGGACAGGGGTTATGAAAAACTGTTTTTT
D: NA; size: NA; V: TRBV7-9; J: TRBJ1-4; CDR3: CASSLGLEGEKLFF; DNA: TGTGCCAGCAGCCTGGGACTGGAGGGGGAAAAACTGTTTTTT
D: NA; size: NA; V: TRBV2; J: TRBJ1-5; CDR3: CASTRDRSSNQPQHF; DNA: TGTGCCAGCACAAGAGACAGGTCTAGCAATCAGCCCCAGCATTTT
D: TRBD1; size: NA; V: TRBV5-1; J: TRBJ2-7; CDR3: CASSIPRDSLPEQYF; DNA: TGCGCCAGCAGCATACCTCGGGACAGTCTCCCCGAGCAGTACTTC
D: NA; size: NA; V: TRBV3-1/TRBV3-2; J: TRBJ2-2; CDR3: CASSQSYTGELFF; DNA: TGTGCCAGCAGCCAATCTTACACCGGGGAGCTGTTTTTT
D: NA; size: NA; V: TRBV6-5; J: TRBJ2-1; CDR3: CASSSSSYNEQFF; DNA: TGTGCCAGCAGCTCGAGCTCCTACAATGAGCAGTTCTTC
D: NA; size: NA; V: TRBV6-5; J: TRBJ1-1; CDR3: CASSTRGEAFF; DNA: TGTGCCAGCAGTACAAGAGGTGAAGCTTTCTTT
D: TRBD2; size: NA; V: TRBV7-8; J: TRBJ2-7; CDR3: CASSILAGEYEQYF; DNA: TGTGCCAGCAGCATACTAGCGGGCGAATACGAGCAGTACTTC
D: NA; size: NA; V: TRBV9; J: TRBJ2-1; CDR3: CASSVKYREFSNEQFF; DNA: TGTGCCAGCAGCGTAAAGTACAGGGAATTTAGCAATGAGCAGTTCTTC
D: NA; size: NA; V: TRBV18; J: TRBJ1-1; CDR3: CASSRHSGAEAFF; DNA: TGTGCCAGCTCACGGCACTCAGGGGCTGAAGCTTTCTTT
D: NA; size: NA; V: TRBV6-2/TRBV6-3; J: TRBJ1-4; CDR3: CASSRDSLNEKLFF; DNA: TGTGCCAGCAGTCGAGACAGCTTAAATGAAAAACTGTTTTTT
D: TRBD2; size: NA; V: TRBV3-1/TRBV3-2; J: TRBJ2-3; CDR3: CASSQQVTSGRSADTQYF; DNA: TGTGCCAGCAGCCAGCAGGTGACTAGCGGGAGATCAGCAGATACGCAGTATTTT
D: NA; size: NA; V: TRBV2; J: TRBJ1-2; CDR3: CASYPMRGGYGYTF; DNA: TGTGCCAGCTATCCAATGAGGGGGGGCTATGGCTACACCTTC
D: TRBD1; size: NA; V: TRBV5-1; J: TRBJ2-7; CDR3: CASSLRQGTDEQYF; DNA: TGCGCCAGCAGCCTCAGACAGGGTACGGACGAGCAGTACTTC
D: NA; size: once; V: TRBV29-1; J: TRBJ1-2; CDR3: CSVRGSTVGYGYTF; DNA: TGCAGCGTTAGAGGGTCCACCGTCGGCTATGGCTACACCTTC